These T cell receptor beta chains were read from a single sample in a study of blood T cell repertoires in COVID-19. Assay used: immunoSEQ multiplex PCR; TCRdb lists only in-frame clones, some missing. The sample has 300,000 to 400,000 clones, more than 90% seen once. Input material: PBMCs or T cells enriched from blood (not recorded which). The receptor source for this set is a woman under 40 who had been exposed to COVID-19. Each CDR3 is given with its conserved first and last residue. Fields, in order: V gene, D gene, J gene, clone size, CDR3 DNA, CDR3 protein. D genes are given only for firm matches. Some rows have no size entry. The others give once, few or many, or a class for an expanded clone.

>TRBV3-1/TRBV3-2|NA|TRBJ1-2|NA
TGTGCCAGCTCGATATCCGGGACACCCTCCCATGGCTACACCTTC
CASSISGTPSHGYTF
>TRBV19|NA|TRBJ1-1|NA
TGTGCCAGTAGCCTACAGGGATTGGTGAACACTGAAGCTTTCTTT
CASSLQGLVNTEAFF
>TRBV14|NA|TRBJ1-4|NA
TGTGCCAGCAGCCGTCTTGGGGGCGAAAAACTGTTTTTT
CASSRLGGEKLFF
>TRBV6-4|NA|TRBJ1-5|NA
TGTGCCAGCAGTGACGGGGGCGGTCAGCCCCAGCATTTT
CASSDGGGQPQHF
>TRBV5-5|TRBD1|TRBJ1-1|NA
TGTGCCAGCAGCTTGACAGGGGGCGCGAGTACTGAAGCTTTCTTT
CASSLTGGASTEAFF
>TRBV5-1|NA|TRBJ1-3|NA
TGCGCCAGCAGCTTGGCTAGCTCGAGCTCTGGAAACACCATATATTTT
CASSLASSSSGNTIYF
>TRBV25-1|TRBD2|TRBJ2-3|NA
TGTGCCAGCAGAAATCGACTAGCGGGGGATACGCAGTATTTT
CASRNRLAGDTQYF
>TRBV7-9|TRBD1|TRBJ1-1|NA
TGTGCCAGCAGCTTAGGCCGGACCGGGACAGCAAACACTGAAGCTTTCTTT
CASSLGRTGTANTEAFF
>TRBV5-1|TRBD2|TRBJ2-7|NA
TGCGCCAGCAGCTTTGGGACTAGCGGGGGTGAGGAGCAGTACTTC
CASSFGTSGGEEQYF
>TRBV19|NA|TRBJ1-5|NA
TGTGCCAGTAGTATCTCGGGTAGCAATCAGCCCCAGCATTTT
CASSISGSNQPQHF
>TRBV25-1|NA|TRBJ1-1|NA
TGTGCCAGCAGTGAGGCGTGGGAGAATGAAGCTTTCTTT
CASSEAWENEAFF
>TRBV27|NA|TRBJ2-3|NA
TGTGCCAGCAGTTTAGTGTCAGGGTCTAGCACAGATACGCAGTATTTT
CASSLVSGSSTDTQYF
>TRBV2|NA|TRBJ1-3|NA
TGTGCCAGCCGGGTAGGGCAGGGAGGATCTGGAAACACCATATATTTT
CASRVGQGGSGNTIYF
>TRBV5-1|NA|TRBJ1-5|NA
TGCGCCAGCAGGGTGAGGCAGCCCCAGCATTTT
CASRVRQPQHF
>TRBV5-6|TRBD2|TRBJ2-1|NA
TGTGCCAGCAGCTTGGGCCCTCTGGCGGGGGGGCCTCATGAGCAGTTCTTC
CASSLGPLAGGPHEQFF
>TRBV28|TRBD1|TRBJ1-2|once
TGTGCCACCTCCCCGACAGGGTCCATCCTCTATGGCTACACCTTC
CATSPTGSILYGYTF
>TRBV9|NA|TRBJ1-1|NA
TGTGCCAGCAGCGTAGCCCAGAACACTGAAGCTTTCTTT
CASSVAQNTEAFF
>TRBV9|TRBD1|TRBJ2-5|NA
TGTGCCAGCAGCGTTGGGACAGGGAAAGAGACCCAGTACTTC
CASSVGTGKETQYF
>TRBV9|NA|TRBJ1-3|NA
TGTGCCAGCAGCGTAGATTCGGGAGCGGGAAACACCATATATTTT
CASSVDSGAGNTIYF
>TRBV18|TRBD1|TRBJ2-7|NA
TGTGCCAGCTCACGACAGGGGTCCTACGAGCAGTACTTC
CASSRQGSYEQYF
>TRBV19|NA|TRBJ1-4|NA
TGTGCCAGTAGTCCGCGCAGGGCGAATGAAAAACTGTTTTTT
CASSPRRANEKLFF
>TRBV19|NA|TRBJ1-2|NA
TGTGCCAGTAGTATCAGGGGCGGTCAGGGACTAAACTATGGCTACACCTTC
CASSIRGGQGLNYGYTF
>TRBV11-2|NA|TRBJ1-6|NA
TGTGCCAGCAGCTTAAACCAGGGCAGCGTCTATTCACCCCTCCACTTT
CASSLNQGSVYSPLHF
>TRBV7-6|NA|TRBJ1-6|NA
TGTGCCAGCAGCTTTATGTCCGGAGCCAATTCACCCCTCCACTTT
CASSFMSGANSPLHF
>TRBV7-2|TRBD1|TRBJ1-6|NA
TGTGCCAGCAGCTCGGGACAGGGGGACAATTCACCCCTCCACTTT
CASSSGQGDNSPLHF
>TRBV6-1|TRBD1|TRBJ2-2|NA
TGTGCCAGCAGTGAAAGGGACAGACCTTTGGTCGACACCGGGGAGCTGTTTTTT
CASSERDRPLVDTGELFF
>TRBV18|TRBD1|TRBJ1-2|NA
TGTGCCAGCTCACCGGGGACAGGGTCGGACTATGGCTACACCTTC
CASSPGTGSDYGYTF
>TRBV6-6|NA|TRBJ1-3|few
TGTGCCAGCATCCAAAACCAGGCCCTCGCTGGAAACACCATATATTTT
CASIQNQALAGNTIYF
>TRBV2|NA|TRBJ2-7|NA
TGTGCCAGCAGGAGGGATCGCAGTCCGTTCTACGAGCAGTACTTC
CASRRDRSPFYEQYF
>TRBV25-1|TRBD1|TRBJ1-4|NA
TGTGCCAGCAGTGAGTACAGGGGCGCAACTAATGAAAAACTGTTTTTT
CASSEYRGATNEKLFF
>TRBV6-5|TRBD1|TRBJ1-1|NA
TGTGCCAGCAGTAGCCAGGGGGCTTCTGAAGCTTTCTTT
CASSSQGASEAFF
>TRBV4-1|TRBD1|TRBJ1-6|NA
TGCGCCAGCAGCCAACCCCGGACAGGGTCCAATTCACCCCTCCACTTT
CASSQPRTGSNSPLHF
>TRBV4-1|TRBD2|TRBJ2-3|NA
TGCGCCAGCAGCCCGATTCTAGCGGGGGGGCAGGATACGCAGTATTTT
CASSPILAGGQDTQYF
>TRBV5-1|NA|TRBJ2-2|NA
TGCGCCAGCAGCCCATCGAACACCGGGGAGCTGTTTTTT
CASSPSNTGELFF
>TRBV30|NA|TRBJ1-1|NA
TGTGCCTGGAGTATAGCCATGAACACTGAAGCTTTCTTT
CAWSIAMNTEAFF
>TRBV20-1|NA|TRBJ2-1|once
TGCAGTGCTAGTGTACGGGACTTCTCCTACAATGAGCAGTTCTTC
CSASVRDFSYNEQFF
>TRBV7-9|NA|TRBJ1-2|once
TGTGCCAGCAGCTTAGCCGGGATTTATGGCTACACCTTC
CASSLAGIYGYTF